One and the same sample provided the 15 T cell receptor beta chains below, sequenced in a study of blood T cell repertoires in COVID-19. Produced via immunoSEQ multiplex PCR; TCRdb's table is partial and in-frame only. The sample records about 440,000 clones, about 85% being singletons. The sequencing sample was made of PBMCs or T cells enriched from blood (not recorded which). All receptors come from a woman aged 18-29 years with acute COVID-19.

This clone appeared once. V gene TRBV9 combines with J gene TRBJ2-1, with TRBD2 matching over 10 bases. The V gene's germline CDR1 is SGDLS and CDR2 YYNGEE. The trim removed 1 base at V and 10 bases at J, leaving 5 bases unmatched. The CDR3 length is 14 residues. This CDR3 is CASSVSGRAHEQFF. The CDR3 nucleotides are TGTGCCAGCAGCGTAAGCGGGAGGGCCCACGAGCAGTTCTTC. Filled out from reference TRBV9 and TRBJ2-1, the complete variable domain reads DSGVTQTPKHLITATGQRVTLRCSPRSGDLSVYWYQQSLDQGLQFLIQYYNGEERAKGNILERFSAQQFPDLHSELNLSSLELGDSALYFCASSVSGRAHEQFFGPGTRLTVL.

The chain carries TRBV28 and TRBJ1-5, with TRBD1 as a possible D gene (6 bases). The CDR3 extends over 16 amino acids. V was clipped by 8 bases and J by 3 bases, with 20 bases between them. Germline CDR1 and CDR2: MDHEN and SYDVKM. Here the CDR3 reads CASGKSGQIYNQPQHF. The CDR3 DNA follows: TGTGCCAGCGGTAAATCGGGACAAATCTACAATCAGCCCCAGCATTTT. Complete variable domain (other parts from reference TRBV28 and TRBJ1-5): DVKVTQSSRYLVKRTGEKVFLECVQDMDHENMFWYRQDPGLGLRLIYFSYDVKMKEKGDIPEGYSVSREKKERFSLILESASTNQTSMYLCASGKSGQIYNQPQHFGDGTRLSIL.

The chain has TRBV29-1 and TRBJ1-1; possible D gene TRBD1, 5 bases. CDR1 is SQVTM and CDR2 is ANQGSEA in the germline V gene. Trimming took 4 bases from V and 7 from J, leaving 10 bases between them. The CDR3 contains 11 residues. The CDR3: CSVVADSEAFF. The CDR3 region has the DNA TGCAGCGTTGTTGCTGACAGTGAAGCTTTCTTT.

The J gene is TRBJ1-2, the V gene TRBV19, with 8 bases that match TRBD1. The CDR3 is made up of 13 amino acids. Germline V gene data show CDR1 as LNHDA and CDR2 as SQIVND (reference sequence). After removal of 8 bases from V and 5 bases from J, the junction contained 7 bases not matched to a gene. CDR3 nucleotides: TGTGCCAGTTGGGGACAGGCTGGGTATGGCTACACCTTC. Translation: CASWGQAGYGYTF.

This CDR3 is CASSDSGTSGHNEQFF. The CDR3 nucleotides are TGTGCCAGCAGTGATTCCGGGACTAGCGGTCACAATGAGCAGTTCTTC. V gene TRBV7-9 combines with J gene TRBJ2-1; 11 nucleotides agree with TRBD2. This CDR3 contains 16 residues. Germline V CDR1 and CDR2: SEHNR, FQNEAQ (reference sequence). J lost 5 bases, V lost 6 bases, and 9 bases had no gene match. The complete variable domain, with remaining parts taken from reference TRBV7-9 and TRBJ2-1, reads DTGVSQNPRHKITKRGQNVTFRCDPISEHNRLYWYRQTLGQGPEFLTYFQNEAQLEKSRLLSDRFSAERPKGSFSTLEIQRTEQGDSAMYLCASSDSGTSGHNEQFFGPGTRLTVL.

This chain uses TRBV7-2 with TRBJ2-2, with D uncertain. CDR1 and CDR2 (germline): SGHTA, FQGNSA. V dropped 4 bases and J dropped 1 base, with 10 bases sitting between them. The CDR3 is 15 residues long. CDR3 DNA sequence: TGTGCCAGCAGCTCCCTCTCCTTGAACACCGGGGAGCTGTTTTTT. This encodes CASSSLSLNTGELFF.

The CDR3 sequence: CASSIEGLVSYEQYF. CDR3 bases: TGTGCCAGTAGTATTGAGGGCTTAGTATCCTACGAGCAGTACTTC. The rearrangement uses TRBV19 and TRBJ2-7; possible D gene TRBD2, 5 bases. The CDR3 is 15 amino acids. V lost 3 bases and J lost 1, with 13 bases in between. Germline lookup yields CDR1 LNHDA and CDR2 SQIVND (reference sequence).

In DNA, the CDR3 is TGTGCCAGTAGTATAGGAGGCGGGAGGCGTTTCGAGACCCAGTACTTC. Translating it yields CASSIGGGRRFETQYF. The chain combines TRBV19 with TRBJ2-5, with 8 bases aligning to TRBD2. This CDR3 comprises 16 residues. Germline V gives CDR1 LNHDA, CDR2 SQIVND (reference sequence). Trimming took 1 base from V and 5 from J; bases not matched to a gene: 9.

CDR3 residues: CSVPDRGNTDTQYF. The CDR3 nucleotides read TGCAGCGTTCCTGACAGGGGAAACACAGATACGCAGTATTTT. The chain links TRBV29-1 to TRBJ2-3; 8 positions agree with TRBD1. CDR3 length: 14 residues. CDR1 is SQVTM and CDR2 is ANQGSEA in the germline V gene. The J segment lost 2 bases and the V segment lost 5 bases, leaving 6 bases of the junction unmatched.

The rearrangement joins TRBV5-5 to TRBJ2-7; maybe TRBD1 (6 bases). CDR1 SGHKS and CDR2 YYEKEE come from the germline V gene (reference sequence). V lost 4 bases and J 1 base, leaving 12 bases between the germline ends. CDR3 size: 14 residues. This CDR3 is CASSPGHQSYEQYF. The CDR3 DNA is TGTGCCAGCAGCCCGGGACACCAATCCTACGAGCAGTACTTC.

The chain is built from TRBV28 and TRBJ2-1, with TRBD2 as a possible D gene (5 bases). V was trimmed by 2 bases and J by 0 bases, leaving 14 bases between them. This CDR3 spans 17 amino acids. From germline, CDR1 is MDHEN and CDR2 SYDVKM. DNA for the CDR3: TGTGCCAGCAGTTTAGCGTTTGGCGGAGGCTCCTACAATGAGCAGTTCTTC. This encodes CASSLAFGGGSYNEQFF.

The gene calls are TRBV4-1 and TRBJ2-7; 8 bases align to TRBD1. The CDR3 contains 16 residues. In germline, CDR1 is MGHRA, CDR2 YSYEKL. Trimming at V came to 0 bases and at J to 3 bases, leaving 7 bases not matched to a gene. Here the CDR3 reads CASSQDFDRGGYEQYF. As DNA, the CDR3 is TGCGCCAGCAGCCAAGATTTCGACAGGGGTGGCTACGAGCAGTACTTC.

This chain connects TRBV30 to TRBJ1-6; 11 bases agree with TRBD1. The V gene end was trimmed by 0 bases and the J gene end by 14 bases; junction bases not matched to a gene: 9. The CDR3 consists of 15 residues. The germline CDR1 and CDR2 sequences are GTSNPN and SVGIG (reference sequence). CDR3 DNA sequence: TGTGCCTGGAGTGTTAAAGGACAGGGGGCTTTATCCCTCCACTTT. This gives the protein CAWSVKGQGALSLHF. The full variable domain, its missing parts supplied by reference TRBV30 and TRBJ1-6, is SQTIHQWPATLVQPVGSPLSLECTVEGTSNPNLYWYRQAAGRGLQLLFYSVGIGQISSEVPQNLSASRPQDRQFILSSKKLLLSDSGFYLCAWSVKGQGALSLHFGNGTRLTVT.

The chain has TRBV7-2 and TRBJ2-1; perhaps TRBD2 as D (5 bases). Looked up from germline, CDR1 is SGHTA and CDR2 is FQGNSA. The CDR3 runs to 15 residues. The V and J ends lost 5 bases and 4 bases respectively, with 15 bases between them. CDR3 DNA sequence: TGTGCCAGCAGCCGCGACTATTCCTTTTACAATGAGCAGTTCTTC. As protein: CASSRDYSFYNEQFF. Drawing the rest from reference TRBV7-2 and TRBJ2-1, the complete variable domain is GAGVSQSPSNKVTEKGKDVELRCDPISGHTALYWYRQSLGQGLEFLIYFQGNSAPDKSGLPSDRFSAERTGGSVSTLTIQRTQQEDSAVYLCASSRDYSFYNEQFFGPGTRLTVL.

The V call is TRBV6-5, the J call TRBJ2-7; D gene ambiguous. The CDR3 covers 13 residues. Germline assignment: CDR1 MNHEY and CDR2 SVGAGI. V was clipped by 0 bases and J by 4 bases, with 7 bases between them. Written as DNA, the CDR3 is TGTGCCAGCAGTTACTCTTTAGTTTACGAGCAGTACTTC. Encoded protein: CASSYSLVYEQYF.